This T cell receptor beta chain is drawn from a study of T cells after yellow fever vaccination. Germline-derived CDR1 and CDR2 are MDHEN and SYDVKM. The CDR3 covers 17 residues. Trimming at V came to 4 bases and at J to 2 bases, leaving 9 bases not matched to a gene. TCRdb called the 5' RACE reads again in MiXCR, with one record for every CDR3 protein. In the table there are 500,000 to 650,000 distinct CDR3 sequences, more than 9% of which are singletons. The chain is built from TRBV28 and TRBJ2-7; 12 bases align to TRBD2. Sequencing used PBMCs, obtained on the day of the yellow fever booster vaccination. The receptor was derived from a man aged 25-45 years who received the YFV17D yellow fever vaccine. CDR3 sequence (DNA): TGTGCCAGCAGTTCCCCTTTCAGGACTAGCGGGGCCTACGAGCAGTACTTC. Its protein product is CASSSPFRTSGAYEQYF.